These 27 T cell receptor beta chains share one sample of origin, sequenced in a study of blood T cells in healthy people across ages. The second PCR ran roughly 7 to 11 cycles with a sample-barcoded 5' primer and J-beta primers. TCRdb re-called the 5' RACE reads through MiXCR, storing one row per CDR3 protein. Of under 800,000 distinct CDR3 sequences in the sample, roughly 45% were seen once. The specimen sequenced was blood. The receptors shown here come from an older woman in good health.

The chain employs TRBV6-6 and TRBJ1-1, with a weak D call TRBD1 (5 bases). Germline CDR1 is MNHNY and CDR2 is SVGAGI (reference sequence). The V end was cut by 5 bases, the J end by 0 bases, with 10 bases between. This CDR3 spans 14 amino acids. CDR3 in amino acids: CASSRQIMNTEAFF. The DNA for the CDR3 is TGTGCCAGCAGTCGACAGATCATGAACACTGAAGCTTTCTTT.

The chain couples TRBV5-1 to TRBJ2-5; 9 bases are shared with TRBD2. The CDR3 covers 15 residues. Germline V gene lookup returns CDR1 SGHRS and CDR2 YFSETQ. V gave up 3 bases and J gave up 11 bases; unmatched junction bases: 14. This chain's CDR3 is CASSSVAGANNEQYF. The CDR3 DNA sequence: TGCGCCAGCAGCTCTGTAGCGGGGGCGAACAATGAGCAGTACTTC.

In DNA, the CDR3 is TGCAGTGCTAGGTTGACTGGGACAGCGAACACTGAAGCTTTCTTT. This translates into CSARLTGTANTEAFF. This rearrangement joins TRBV20-1 to TRBJ1-1; 7 bases are a match to TRBD1. This CDR3 has 15 amino acids. J gave up 1 base and V 3 bases, and 8 bases lay outside the gene matches. In germline, CDR1 is DFQATT, CDR2 SNEGSKA (reference sequence).

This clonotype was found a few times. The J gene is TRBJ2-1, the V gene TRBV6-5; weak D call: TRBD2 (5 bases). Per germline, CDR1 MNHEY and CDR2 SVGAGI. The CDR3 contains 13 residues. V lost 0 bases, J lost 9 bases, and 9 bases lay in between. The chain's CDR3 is CASSYSDLLEQFF. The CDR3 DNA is TGTGCCAGCAGTTACTCGGACTTGCTTGAGCAGTTCTTC.

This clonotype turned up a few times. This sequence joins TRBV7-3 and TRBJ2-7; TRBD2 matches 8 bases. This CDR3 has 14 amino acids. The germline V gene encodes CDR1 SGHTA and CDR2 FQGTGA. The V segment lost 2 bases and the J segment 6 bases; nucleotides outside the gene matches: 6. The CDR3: CASSLGGLGFEQYF. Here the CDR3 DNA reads TGTGCCAGCAGCTTAGGGGGACTAGGTTTCGAGCAGTACTTC.

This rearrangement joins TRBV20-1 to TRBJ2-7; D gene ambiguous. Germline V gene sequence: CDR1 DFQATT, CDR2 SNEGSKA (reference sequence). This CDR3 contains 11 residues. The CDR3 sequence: CRRVKSYEQYF. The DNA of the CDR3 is TGCAGAAGGGTTAAGAGCTACGAGCAGTACTTC.

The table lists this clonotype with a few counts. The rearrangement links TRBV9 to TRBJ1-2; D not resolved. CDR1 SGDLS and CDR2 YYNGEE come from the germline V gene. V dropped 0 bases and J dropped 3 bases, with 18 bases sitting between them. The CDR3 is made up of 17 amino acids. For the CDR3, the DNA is TGTGCCAGCAGCGTAGAACCGACGGCCCCGTACGACTATGGCTACACCTTC. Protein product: CASSVEPTAPYDYGYTF.

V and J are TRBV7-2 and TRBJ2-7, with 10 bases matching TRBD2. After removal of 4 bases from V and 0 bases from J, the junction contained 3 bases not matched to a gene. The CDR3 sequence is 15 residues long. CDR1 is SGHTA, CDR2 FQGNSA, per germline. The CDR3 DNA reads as TGTGCCAGCAGCTACAGCGGGGGGGGCTCCTACGAGCAGTACTTC. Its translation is CASSYSGGGSYEQYF.

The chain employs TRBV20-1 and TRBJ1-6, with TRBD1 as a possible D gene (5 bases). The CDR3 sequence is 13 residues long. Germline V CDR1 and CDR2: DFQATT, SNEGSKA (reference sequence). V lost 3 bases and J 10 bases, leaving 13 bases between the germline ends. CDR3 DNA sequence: TGCAGTGCTAGGGGACTGACCGCCTCACCCCTCCACTTT. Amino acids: CSARGLTASPLHF.

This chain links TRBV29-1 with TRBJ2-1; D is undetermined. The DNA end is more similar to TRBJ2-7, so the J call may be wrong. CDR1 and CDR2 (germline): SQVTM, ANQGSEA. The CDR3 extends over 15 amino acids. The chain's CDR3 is CSVGFSLGMYNEQYF. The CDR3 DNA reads TGCAGCGTTGGGTTCTCCCTGGGAATGTACAATGAGCAGTACTTC.

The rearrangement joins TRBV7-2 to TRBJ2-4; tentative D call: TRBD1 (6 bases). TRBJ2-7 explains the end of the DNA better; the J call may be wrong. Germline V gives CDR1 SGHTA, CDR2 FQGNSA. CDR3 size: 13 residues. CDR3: CASSQGQGCEQYF. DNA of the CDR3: TGTGCCAGCAGCCAAGGGCAGGGGTGCGAGCAGTACTTC.

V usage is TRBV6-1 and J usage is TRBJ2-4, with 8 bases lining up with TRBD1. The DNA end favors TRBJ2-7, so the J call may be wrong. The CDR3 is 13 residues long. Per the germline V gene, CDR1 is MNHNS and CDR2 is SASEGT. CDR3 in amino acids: CASSGRQGLEQYF. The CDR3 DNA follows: TGTGCCAGCAGTGGACGACAGGGGCTCGAGCAGTACTTC.

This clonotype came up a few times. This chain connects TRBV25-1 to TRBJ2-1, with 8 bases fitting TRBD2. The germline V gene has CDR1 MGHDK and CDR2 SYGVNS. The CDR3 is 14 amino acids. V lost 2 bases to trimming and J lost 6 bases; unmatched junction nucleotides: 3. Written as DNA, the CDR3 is TGTGCCAGCAGTGAAGGGGGACTAGTCAATGAGCAGTTCTTC. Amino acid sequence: CASSEGGLVNEQFF.

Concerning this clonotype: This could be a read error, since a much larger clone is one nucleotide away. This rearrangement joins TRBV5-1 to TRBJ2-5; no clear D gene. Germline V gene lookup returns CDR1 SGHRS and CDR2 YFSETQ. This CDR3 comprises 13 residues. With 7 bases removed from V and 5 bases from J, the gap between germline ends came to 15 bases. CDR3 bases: TGCGCCAGCGTGGGCGTCGGACGGGAGACCCAGTACTTC. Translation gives CASVGVGRETQYF.

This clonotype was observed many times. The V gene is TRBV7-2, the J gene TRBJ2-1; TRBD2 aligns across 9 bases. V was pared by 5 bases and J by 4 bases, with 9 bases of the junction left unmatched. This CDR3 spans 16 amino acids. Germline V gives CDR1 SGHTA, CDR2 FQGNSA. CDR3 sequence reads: CASSRSAGGTYNEQFF. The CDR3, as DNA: TGTGCCAGCAGCCGCTCTGCGGGAGGGACATACAATGAGCAGTTCTTC.

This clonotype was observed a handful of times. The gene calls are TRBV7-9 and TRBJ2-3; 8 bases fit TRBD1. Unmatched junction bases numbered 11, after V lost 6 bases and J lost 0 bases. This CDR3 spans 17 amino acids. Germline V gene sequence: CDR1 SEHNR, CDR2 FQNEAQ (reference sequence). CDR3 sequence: CASRVPDRDRSTDTQYF. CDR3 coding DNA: TGTGCCAGCAGGGTACCGGACAGGGACCGCAGCACAGATACGCAGTATTTT.

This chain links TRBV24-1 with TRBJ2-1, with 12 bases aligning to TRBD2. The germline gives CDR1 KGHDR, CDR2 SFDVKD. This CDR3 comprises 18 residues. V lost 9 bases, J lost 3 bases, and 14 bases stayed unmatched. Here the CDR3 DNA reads TGTGCCACCGGCCAAGGACTAGCGGGGCCCTGGTTCTACAATGAGCAGTTCTTC. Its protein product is CATGQGLAGPWFYNEQFF.

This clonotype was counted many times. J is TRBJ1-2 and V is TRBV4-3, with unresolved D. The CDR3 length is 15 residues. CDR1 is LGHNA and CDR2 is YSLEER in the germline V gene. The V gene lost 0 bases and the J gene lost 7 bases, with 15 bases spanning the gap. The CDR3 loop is CASSQDEGGKGGYTF. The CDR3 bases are TGCGCCAGCAGCCAAGATGAGGGAGGGAAGGGTGGCTACACCTTC.

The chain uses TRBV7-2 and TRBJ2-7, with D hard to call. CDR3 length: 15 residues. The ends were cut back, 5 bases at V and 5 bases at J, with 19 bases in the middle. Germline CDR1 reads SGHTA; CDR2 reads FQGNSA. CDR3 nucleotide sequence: TGTGCCAGCAGCCTCGTCCCCGACGGTACGGACGAGCAGTACTTC. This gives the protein CASSLVPDGTDEQYF.

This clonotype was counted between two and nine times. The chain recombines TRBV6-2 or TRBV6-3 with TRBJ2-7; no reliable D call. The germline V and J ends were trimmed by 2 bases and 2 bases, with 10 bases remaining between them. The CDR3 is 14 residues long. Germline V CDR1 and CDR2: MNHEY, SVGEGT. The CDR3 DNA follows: TGTGCCAGCAGTTACCTAGAGAATCCCTACGAGCAGTACTTC. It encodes CASSYLENPYEQYF.

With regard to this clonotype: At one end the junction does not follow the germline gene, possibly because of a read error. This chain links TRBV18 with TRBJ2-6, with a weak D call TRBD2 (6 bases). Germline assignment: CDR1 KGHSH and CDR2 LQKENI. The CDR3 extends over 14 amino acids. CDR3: CASSAAGGADVLTF. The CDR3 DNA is TGTGCCAGCTCAGCGGCAGGCGGGGCCGACGTCCTGACTTTC.

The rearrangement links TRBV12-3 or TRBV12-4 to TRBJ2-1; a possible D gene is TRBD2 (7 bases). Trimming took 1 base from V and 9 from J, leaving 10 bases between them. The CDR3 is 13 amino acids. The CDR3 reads CASSLGGGAEQFF. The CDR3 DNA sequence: TGTGCCAGCAGTTTAGGTGGGGGGGCTGAGCAGTTCTTC.

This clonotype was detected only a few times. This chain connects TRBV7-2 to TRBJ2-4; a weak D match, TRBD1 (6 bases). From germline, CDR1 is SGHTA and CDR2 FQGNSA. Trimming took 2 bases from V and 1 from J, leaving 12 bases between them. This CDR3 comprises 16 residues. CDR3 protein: CASSLLGARAKNIQYF. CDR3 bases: TGTGCCAGCAGCTTATTGGGGGCGCGGGCCAAAAACATTCAGTACTTC.

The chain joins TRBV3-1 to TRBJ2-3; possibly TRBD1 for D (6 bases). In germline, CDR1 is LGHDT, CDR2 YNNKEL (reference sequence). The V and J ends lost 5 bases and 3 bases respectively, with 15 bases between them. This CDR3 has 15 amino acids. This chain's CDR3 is CASSTPLTGTDTQYF. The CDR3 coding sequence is TGTGCCAGCAGCACGCCACTAACAGGGACAGATACGCAGTATTTT.

The CDR3 loop reads CASRRDYGYTF. CDR3 bases: TGTGCCAGCCGGAGGGACTATGGCTACACCTTC. The V and J genes are TRBV2 and TRBJ1-2, with D unresolved. Trimming removed 8 bases from V and 3 bases from J, with 7 bases in between. Per germline, CDR1 SNHLY and CDR2 FYNNEI. The CDR3 runs to 11 residues.

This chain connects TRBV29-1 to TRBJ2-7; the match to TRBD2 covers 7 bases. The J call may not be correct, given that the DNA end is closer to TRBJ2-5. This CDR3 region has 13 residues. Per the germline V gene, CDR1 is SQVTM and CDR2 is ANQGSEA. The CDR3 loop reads CSALGRAGETQYF. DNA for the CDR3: TGCAGCGCCTTGGGGAGGGCCGGAGAGACCCAGTACTTC.

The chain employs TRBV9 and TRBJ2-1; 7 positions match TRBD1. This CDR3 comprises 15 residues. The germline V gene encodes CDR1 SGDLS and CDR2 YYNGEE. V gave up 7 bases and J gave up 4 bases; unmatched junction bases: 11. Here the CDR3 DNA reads TGTGCCAGCGCCCGGACAGGCGTCGATTACAATGAGCAGTTCTTC. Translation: CASARTGVDYNEQFF.